These T cell receptor beta chains were read from a single sample in a study of blood T cell repertoires in COVID-19. Generated by immunoSEQ multiplex PCR, the TCRdb table keeps only in-frame clones and is missing some. The table records 250,000 to 300,000 clones, roughly 91% of them present only once. Input material: PBMCs or T cells enriched from blood (not recorded which). Receptors were obtained from an older woman in a cohort exposed to, infected with or recovered from COVID-19 (not recorded which). The CDR3 runs from the conserved cysteine through the conserved F or W. Fields, in order: J gene, D gene, clone size, V gene, CDR3 protein, CDR3 DNA. A D gene is named only where the DNA matches it firmly. Clone size is stated in some rows and not others, as once, few, many or a class when expanded.

J: TRBJ1-2; D: NA; size: once; V: TRBV18; CDR3: CASSPDRTYYGYTF; DNA: TGTGCCAGCTCACCAGACAGGACCTACTATGGCTACACCTTC
J: TRBJ2-1; D: NA; size: NA; V: TRBV3-1/TRBV3-2; CDR3: CASSPGILSYNEQFF; DNA: TGTGCCAGCAGCCCCGGGATACTCTCCTACAATGAGCAGTTCTTC
J: TRBJ1-5; D: NA; size: NA; V: TRBV7-3; CDR3: CASSSLTGGGQPQHF; DNA: TGTGCCAGCAGCTCCCTTACGGGGGGGGGTCAGCCCCAGCATTTT
J: TRBJ2-7; D: NA; size: once; V: TRBV5-7; CDR3: CASSSDSYEQYF; DNA: TGTGCCAGCAGCTCGGACAGTTACGAGCAGTACTTC
J: TRBJ2-1; D: TRBD2; size: NA; V: TRBV7-8; CDR3: CASSRTSGYNEQFF; DNA: TGTGCCAGCAGCCGGACTAGCGGCTACAATGAGCAGTTCTTC
J: TRBJ2-5; D: NA; size: once; V: TRBV18; CDR3: CASSPTQQQETQYF; DNA: TGTGCCAGCTCACCCACGCAACAGCAAGAGACCCAGTACTTC
J: TRBJ2-1; D: NA; size: NA; V: TRBV28; CDR3: CASSRPGGWEQFF; DNA: TGTGCCAGCAGCCGCCCAGGTGGATGGGAGCAGTTCTTC
J: TRBJ2-7; D: NA; size: once; V: TRBV28; CDR3: CASSLFPGGSYEQYF; DNA: TGTGCCAGCAGTTTATTTCCCGGGGGCTCCTACGAGCAGTACTTC
J: TRBJ1-6; D: NA; size: NA; V: TRBV7-9; CDR3: CASSLGGQLISSTPLHF; DNA: TGTGCCAGCAGCTTAGGCGGACAGCTAATCTCCAGTACACCCCTCCACTTT
J: TRBJ1-4; D: TRBD1; size: NA; V: TRBV7-8; CDR3: CASSQRDRDEKLFF; DNA: TGTGCCAGCAGCCAGCGGGACAGGGATGAAAAACTGTTTTTT
J: TRBJ2-2; D: TRBD2; size: NA; V: TRBV5-1; CDR3: CASSRDGPSGLNTGELFF; DNA: TGCGCCAGCAGCAGGGACGGACCTAGCGGGCTAAACACCGGGGAGCTGTTTTTT
J: TRBJ1-1; D: NA; size: NA; V: TRBV7-2; CDR3: CASSRSGGAPAFF; DNA: TGTGCCAGCAGCCGGAGCGGGGGGGCGCCTGCTTTCTTT
J: TRBJ1-5; D: NA; size: NA; V: TRBV18; CDR3: CASSLRQESSNQPQHF; DNA: TGTGCCAGCTCACTGCGACAGGAGTCAAGCAATCAGCCCCAGCATTTT
J: TRBJ1-5; D: NA; size: NA; V: TRBV28; CDR3: CASSLLDGGDSNQPQHF; DNA: TGTGCCAGCAGTTTATTGGATGGAGGGGACAGCAATCAGCCCCAGCATTTT
J: TRBJ2-2; D: TRBD1; size: NA; V: TRBV2; CDR3: CASSRDRASGELFF; DNA: TGTGCCAGCAGCCGGGACAGGGCGTCCGGGGAGCTGTTTTTT
J: TRBJ1-5; D: TRBD1; size: NA; V: TRBV6-5; CDR3: CASNLPGQRNQPQHF; DNA: TGTGCCAGCAACCTACCGGGACAGCGCAATCAGCCCCAGCATTTT
J: TRBJ2-1; D: TRBD1; size: NA; V: TRBV4-1; CDR3: CASSRGTGGSYNEQFF; DNA: TGCGCCAGCAGCCGAGGAACAGGGGGGTCCTACAATGAGCAGTTCTTC
J: TRBJ2-3; D: NA; size: NA; V: TRBV27; CDR3: CASSPPGYPDTQYF; DNA: TGTGCCAGCAGTCCTCCGGGGTACCCAGATACGCAGTATTTT
J: TRBJ2-1; D: TRBD1; size: NA; V: TRBV7-3; CDR3: CASSLRGWDRGRNEQFF; DNA: TGTGCCAGCAGCCTAAGGGGGTGGGACAGGGGGCGGAATGAGCAGTTCTTC
J: TRBJ2-7; D: NA; size: NA; V: TRBV7-9; CDR3: CASSLDGQSYEQYF; DNA: TGTGCCAGCAGCTTAGATGGACAGTCCTACGAGCAGTACTTC
J: TRBJ2-3; D: NA; size: once; V: TRBV12-2; CDR3: CASRSVSGSLTDTQYF; DNA: TGTGCAAGTCGCTCCGTTAGCGGGAGCCTCACAGATACGCAGTATTTT
J: TRBJ1-2; D: TRBD1; size: NA; V: TRBV18; CDR3: CASSSTGVGYGYTF; DNA: TGTGCCAGCTCAAGTACAGGGGTAGGCTATGGCTACACCTTC
J: TRBJ2-7; D: TRBD2; size: NA; V: TRBV5-1; CDR3: CASSKGLAGSYEQYF; DNA: TGCGCCAGCAGCAAGGGACTAGCGGGTTCCTACGAGCAGTACTTC
J: TRBJ2-5; D: TRBD2; size: NA; V: TRBV11-1; CDR3: CASRKKGGLAGETQYF; DNA: TGTGCCAGCAGAAAAAAGGGGGGACTAGCGGGAGAGACCCAGTACTTC
J: TRBJ2-3; D: TRBD2; size: NA; V: TRBV5-1; CDR3: CASSSGLAGDTQYF; DNA: TGCGCCAGCAGCTCAGGACTAGCGGGGGATACGCAGTATTTT
J: TRBJ2-3; D: TRBD2; size: NA; V: TRBV5-1; CDR3: CASSLGAGGRDTQYF; DNA: TGCGCCAGCAGCTTAGGAGCGGGGGGGCGAGATACGCAGTATTTT
J: TRBJ1-5; D: NA; size: NA; V: TRBV7-2; CDR3: CASSPNRVYQPQHF; DNA: TGTGCCAGCAGCCCTAACAGGGTTTATCAGCCCCAGCATTTT
J: TRBJ2-7; D: NA; size: NA; V: TRBV30; CDR3: CAWSVRGADGEQYF; DNA: TGTGCCTGGAGTGTACGGGGAGCAGACGGGGAGCAGTACTTC
J: TRBJ2-1; D: TRBD1; size: NA; V: TRBV7-3; CDR3: CASGQGPDNEQFF; DNA: TGTGCCAGCGGACAGGGTCCCGACAATGAGCAGTTCTTC
J: TRBJ2-1; D: NA; size: NA; V: TRBV18; CDR3: CASSPLGAGSLNEQFF; DNA: TGTGCCAGCTCACCACTGGGGGCAGGGAGCTTGAATGAGCAGTTCTTC
J: TRBJ2-3; D: TRBD1; size: NA; V: TRBV24-1; CDR3: CATSDLDRGDGTDTQYF; DNA: TGTGCCACCAGTGACCTGGACAGGGGGGATGGCACAGATACGCAGTATTTT
J: TRBJ2-1; D: NA; size: NA; V: TRBV5-1; CDR3: CASSSGSWGRANEQFF; DNA: TGCGCCAGCAGCTCCGGTTCTTGGGGCAGGGCGAATGAGCAGTTCTTC
J: TRBJ2-7; D: TRBD1; size: NA; V: TRBV2; CDR3: CASSSAGTGGYEQYF; DNA: TGTGCCAGCAGTTCCGCCGGGACAGGGGGGTACGAGCAGTACTTC
J: TRBJ2-7; D: TRBD1; size: NA; V: TRBV18; CDR3: CASSPTGQGYEQYF; DNA: TGTGCCAGCTCACCGACGGGACAGGGGTACGAGCAGTACTTC
J: TRBJ2-1; D: NA; size: once; V: TRBV5-6; CDR3: CASSSSLLTGSYNEQFF; DNA: TGTGCCAGCAGCTCCTCTTTACTAACCGGCTCCTACAATGAGCAGTTCTTC
J: TRBJ2-7; D: NA; size: NA; V: TRBV15; CDR3: CATSRDGDSRGREQYF; DNA: TGTGCCACCAGCAGAGATGGGGATAGCAGGGGTAGGGAGCAGTACTTC
J: TRBJ1-6; D: NA; size: NA; V: TRBV2; CDR3: CASSEETGSSYNSPLHF; DNA: TGTGCCAGCAGTGAAGAAACAGGGAGCTCCTATAATTCACCCCTCCACTTT
J: TRBJ1-5; D: TRBD1; size: NA; V: TRBV28; CDR3: CASSPGQVHQPQHF; DNA: TGTGCCAGCAGTCCGGGACAGGTCCATCAGCCCCAGCATTTT
J: TRBJ1-4; D: TRBD1; size: once; V: TRBV5-4; CDR3: CASSLVQGDEKLFF; DNA: TGTGCCAGCAGCTTGGTCCAGGGGGATGAAAAACTGTTTTTT
J: TRBJ2-7; D: TRBD1; size: NA; V: TRBV27; CDR3: CASRRDRGRNEQYF; DNA: TGTGCCAGCAGGCGGGACAGGGGGCGTAACGAGCAGTACTTC